Below are 10 T cell receptor beta chains sequenced from a single sample in a study of T cells after yellow fever vaccination. MiXCR, applied by TCRdb to the 5' RACE reads, yields one record per CDR3 protein. This table holds 500,000 to 650,000 distinct CDR3 sequences, about 14% found once. This specimen consisted of PBMCs, obtained on the day of the yellow fever booster vaccination. All receptors come from a man aged 30 to 45 who received the YFV17D yellow fever vaccine.

There are a few counts of this clonotype. V is TRBV4-2 and J is TRBJ2-5; 9 bases agree with TRBD2. V lost 2 bases and J lost 1; bases outside the gene matches: 11. This CDR3 spans 18 amino acids. Germline lookup yields CDR1 LGHNA and CDR2 YNFKEQ. The CDR3 is CASSQRGDSGSFQETQYF. CDR3 DNA: TGTGCCAGCAGCCAACGAGGAGATAGCGGGAGCTTCCAAGAGACCCAGTACTTC.

This chain links TRBV7-9 with TRBJ2-5; D is uncertain. Germline V lookup: CDR1 SEHNR, CDR2 FQNEAQ (reference sequence). This CDR3 is built from 14 residues. V lost 5 bases to trimming and J lost 4 bases, with 14 bases between them. CDR3 DNA: TGTGCCAGCAGCCGCCGAGACGCGCGAGAGACCCAGTACTTC. Translation gives CASSRRDARETQYF. The full variable domain, completed using reference TRBV7-9 and TRBJ2-5, is DTGVSQNPRHKITKRGQNVTFRCDPISEHNRLYWYRQTLGQGPEFLTYFQNEAQLEKSRLLSDRFSAERPKGSFSTLEIQRTEQGDSAMYLCASSRRDARETQYFGPGTRLLVL.

This clonotype was seen repeatedly, ten times or more. The J gene is TRBJ2-5, the V gene TRBV3-1; D is perhaps TRBD1 (5 bases). The germline gives CDR1 LGHDT, CDR2 YNNKEL (reference sequence). The V end lost 3 bases, the J end lost 1 base, and 12 bases lay between the germline ends. The CDR3 has 15 amino acids. The DNA for the CDR3 is TGTGCCAGCAGCCAGTTACCAGGGTTCCAAGAGACCCAGTACTTC. Protein sequence: CASSQLPGFQETQYF.

On this clonotype: A much bigger clone sits one base away, suggesting this may be a read error. V and J are TRBV9 and TRBJ2-3, with TRBD1 matching over 9 bases. Germline V gene sequence: CDR1 SGDLS, CDR2 YYNGEE. This CDR3 spans 13 amino acids. Germline trimming cut 5 bases from V and 5 bases from J; bases unmatched to any gene: 3. CDR3 nucleotides: TGTGCCAGCAGGACAGGGGGGGAAGATACGCAGTATTTT. It is translated as CASRTGGEDTQYF.

The genes are TRBV5-1 and TRBJ1-1, with a possible D match to TRBD1 (6 bases). This CDR3 has 15 residues. CDR1 and CDR2 from the germline V gene are SGHRS and YFSETQ. The germline V and J ends were trimmed by 4 bases and 0 bases, with 13 bases remaining between them. The CDR3 is CASSRQDSLNTEAFF. As DNA, the CDR3 is TGCGCCAGCAGCCGACAGGACAGCCTGAACACTGAAGCTTTCTTT.

This CDR3 reads CASSLMTLHPEAFF. CDR3 DNA: TGCGCCAGCAGCTTAATGACACTCCACCCTGAAGCTTTCTTT. The V and J genes are TRBV5-1 and TRBJ1-1, with no clear D. CDR3 length: 14 residues. In germline, CDR1 is SGHRS, CDR2 YFSETQ. Trimming removed 2 bases from V and 6 bases from J, with 14 bases in between.

This chain uses TRBV18 with TRBJ1-5; 12 bases fit TRBD1. Germline V gene sequence: CDR1 KGHSH, CDR2 LQKENI. This CDR3 is built from 15 residues. Germline trimming cut 3 bases from V and 7 bases from J; bases unmatched to any gene: 4. The CDR3 bases are TGTGCCAGCTCACCCATGGGACAGGGGGCACAGCCCCAGCATTTT. Its translation: CASSPMGQGAQPQHF.

This clonotype was picked up a small number of times. V is TRBV6-2 or TRBV6-3 and J is TRBJ2-3, with D perhaps matching TRBD1 or TRBD2 (5 bases each). This CDR3 contains 14 residues. V lost 6 bases and J 6 bases, leaving 16 bases between the germline ends. Germline CDR1 MNHEY, CDR2 SVGEGT. CDR3 sequence (DNA): TGTGCCAGCAGAGCCCGAGGGGTCTCGGATACGCAGTATTTT. Its translation: CASRARGVSDTQYF.

This clonotype turned up a few times. This chain joins TRBV5-6 and TRBJ2-7, with TRBD2 identical over 7 bases. The V gene's germline CDR1 is SGHDT and CDR2 YYEEEE. Trimming cost V 2 bases and J 0 bases; bases outside gene matches: 5. This CDR3 region has 15 residues. Here the CDR3 reads CASSFREAYSYEQYF. The CDR3 region has the DNA TGTGCCAGCAGCTTTCGGGAGGCCTACTCCTACGAGCAGTACTTC.

The chain is built from TRBV14 and TRBJ2-4, with no clear D. The ends were cut back, 4 bases at V and 9 bases at J, with 13 bases in the middle. The germline CDR1 and CDR2 sequences are SGHDN and FVKESK. This CDR3 has 13 residues. The CDR3 coding sequence is TGTGCCAGCAGCCTGTCAGTCAGCAGCATTCAGTACTTC. It translates to CASSLSVSSIQYF.